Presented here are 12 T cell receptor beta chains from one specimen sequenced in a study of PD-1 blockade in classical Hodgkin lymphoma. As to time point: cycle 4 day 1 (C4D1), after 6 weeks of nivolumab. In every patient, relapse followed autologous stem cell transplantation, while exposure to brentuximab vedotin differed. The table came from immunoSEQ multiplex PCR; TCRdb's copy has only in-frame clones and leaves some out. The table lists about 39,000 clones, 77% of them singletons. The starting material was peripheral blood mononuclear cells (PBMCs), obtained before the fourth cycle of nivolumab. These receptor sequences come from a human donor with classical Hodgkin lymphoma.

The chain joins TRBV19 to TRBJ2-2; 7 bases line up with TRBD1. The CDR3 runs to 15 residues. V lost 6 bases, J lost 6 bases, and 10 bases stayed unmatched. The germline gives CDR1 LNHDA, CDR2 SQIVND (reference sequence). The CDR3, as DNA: TGTGCCAGTAGAGGGGGCAGGGGAGCGTCCGGGGAGCTGTTTTTT. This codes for CASRGGRGASGELFF.

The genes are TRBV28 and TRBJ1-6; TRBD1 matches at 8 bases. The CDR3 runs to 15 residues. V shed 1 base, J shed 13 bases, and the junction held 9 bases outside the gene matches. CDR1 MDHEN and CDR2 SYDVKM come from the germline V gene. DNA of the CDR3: TGTGCCAGCAGTTTATTAACCGGGACAGGCGTTCCCCTCCACTTT. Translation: CASSLLTGTGVPLHF.

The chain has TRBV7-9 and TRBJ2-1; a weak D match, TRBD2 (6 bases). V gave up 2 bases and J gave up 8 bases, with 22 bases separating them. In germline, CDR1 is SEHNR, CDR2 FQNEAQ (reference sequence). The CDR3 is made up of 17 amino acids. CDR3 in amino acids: CASSLPLLGSPDHEQFF. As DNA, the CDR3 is TGTGCCAGCAGCTTACCCCTCCTCGGGAGCCCGGACCATGAGCAGTTCTTC.

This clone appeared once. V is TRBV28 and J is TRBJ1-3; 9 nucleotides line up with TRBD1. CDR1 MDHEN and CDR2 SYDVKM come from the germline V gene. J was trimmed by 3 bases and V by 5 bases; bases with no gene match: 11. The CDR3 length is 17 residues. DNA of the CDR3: TGTGCCAGCAGTCGGTACGGGACAGGGACGGTTGGAAACACCATATATTTT. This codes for CASSRYGTGTVGNTIYF.

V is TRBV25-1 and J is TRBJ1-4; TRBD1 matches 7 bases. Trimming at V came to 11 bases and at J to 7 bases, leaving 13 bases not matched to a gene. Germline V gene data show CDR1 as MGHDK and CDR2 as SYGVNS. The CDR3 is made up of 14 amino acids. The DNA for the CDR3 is TGTGCCTGTCGAGGTCAAAGACAGGGTGAAAAACTGTTTTTT. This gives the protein CACRGQRQGEKLFF.

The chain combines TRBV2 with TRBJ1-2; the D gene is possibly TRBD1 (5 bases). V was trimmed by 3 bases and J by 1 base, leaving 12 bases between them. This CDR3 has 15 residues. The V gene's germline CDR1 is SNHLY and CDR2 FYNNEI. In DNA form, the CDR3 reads TGTGCCAGCAGTGATTGGACACTGATTAACTATGGCTACACCTTC. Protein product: CASSDWTLINYGYTF.

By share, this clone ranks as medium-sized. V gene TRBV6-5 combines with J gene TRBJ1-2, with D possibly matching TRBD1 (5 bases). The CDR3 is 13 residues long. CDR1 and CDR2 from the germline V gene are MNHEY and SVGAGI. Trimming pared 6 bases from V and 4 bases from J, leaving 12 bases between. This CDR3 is CASRRGITYGYTF. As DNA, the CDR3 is TGTGCCAGCAGAAGGGGAATCACCTATGGCTACACCTTC.

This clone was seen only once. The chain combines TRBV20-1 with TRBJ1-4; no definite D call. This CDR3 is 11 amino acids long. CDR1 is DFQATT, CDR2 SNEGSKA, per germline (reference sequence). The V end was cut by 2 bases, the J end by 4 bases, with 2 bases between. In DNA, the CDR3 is TGCAGTGCTAGATATAATGAAAAACTGTTTTTT. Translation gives CSARYNEKLFF.

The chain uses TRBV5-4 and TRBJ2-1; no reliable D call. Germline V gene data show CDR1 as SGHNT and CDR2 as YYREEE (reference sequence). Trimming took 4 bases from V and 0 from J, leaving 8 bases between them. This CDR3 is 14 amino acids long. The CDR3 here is CASSMRNSYNEQFF. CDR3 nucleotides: TGTGCCAGCAGCATGCGTAACTCCTACAATGAGCAGTTCTTC.

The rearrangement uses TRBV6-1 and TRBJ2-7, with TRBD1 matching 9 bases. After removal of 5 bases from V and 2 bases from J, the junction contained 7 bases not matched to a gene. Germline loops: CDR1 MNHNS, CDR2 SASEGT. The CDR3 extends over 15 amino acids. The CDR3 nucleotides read TGTGCCAGCAGTAGACAGGGGGAGGGGGCCTACGAGCAGTACTTC. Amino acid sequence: CASSRQGEGAYEQYF.

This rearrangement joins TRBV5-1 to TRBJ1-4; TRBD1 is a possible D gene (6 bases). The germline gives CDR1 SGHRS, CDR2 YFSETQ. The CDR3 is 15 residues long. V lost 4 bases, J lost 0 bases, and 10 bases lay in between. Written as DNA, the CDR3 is TGCGCCAGCAGCGTGGACAGCGCAACTAATGAAAAACTGTTTTTT. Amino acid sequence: CASSVDSATNEKLFF.

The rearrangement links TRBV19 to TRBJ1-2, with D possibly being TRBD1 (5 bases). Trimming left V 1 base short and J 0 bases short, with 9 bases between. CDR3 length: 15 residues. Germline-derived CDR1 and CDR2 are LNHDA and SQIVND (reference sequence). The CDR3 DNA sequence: TGTGCCAGTAGTATAGGGGACCTTTCTAACTATGGCTACACCTTC. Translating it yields CASSIGDLSNYGYTF.